The clone carrying this T cell receptor beta chain was counted between two and nine times. This entry is derived from a study of T-cell reconstitution after alpha-beta-depleted transplantation in children. Unique molecular identifiers tagged the TCRbeta library. TCRdb re-called the PCR reads with MiXCR, one entry per CDR3 protein. The table includes around 100,000 distinct CDR3 sequences, 10% to 13% detected once. The V gene lost 3 bases and the J gene lost 2 bases, with 17 bases spanning the gap. Germline V CDR1 and CDR2: MDHEN, SYDVKM. The CDR3 loop spans 16 amino acids. This sequence joins TRBV28 and TRBJ2-7, with a possible D match to TRBD2 (5 bases). The material was PBMCs, obtained before TCRalphabeta/CD19-depleted stem cell transplant. This receptor was obtained from a boy between 2 and 10 years old with acute lymphoblastic leukemia, due to receive a stem cell transplant. The CDR3 DNA reads as TGTGCCAGCAGTTTCCGACGGGGTCGGGAAACCTACGAGCAGTACTTC. The encoded protein is CASSFRRGRETYEQYF.